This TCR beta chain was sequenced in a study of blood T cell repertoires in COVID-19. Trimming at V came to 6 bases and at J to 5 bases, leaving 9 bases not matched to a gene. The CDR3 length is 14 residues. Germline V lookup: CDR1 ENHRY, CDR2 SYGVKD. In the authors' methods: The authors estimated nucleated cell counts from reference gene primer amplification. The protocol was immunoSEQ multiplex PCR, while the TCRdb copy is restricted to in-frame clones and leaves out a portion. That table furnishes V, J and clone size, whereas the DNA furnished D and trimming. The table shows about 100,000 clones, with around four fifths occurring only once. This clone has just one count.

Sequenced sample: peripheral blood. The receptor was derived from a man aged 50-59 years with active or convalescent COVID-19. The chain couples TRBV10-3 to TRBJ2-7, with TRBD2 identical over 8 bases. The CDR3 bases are TGTGCCATCAGGAGGTCACGGGAGGGAGACGAGCAGTACTTC. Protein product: CAIRRSREGDEQYF.